This TCR beta chain was retrieved from a study of T-cell reconstitution after alpha-beta-depleted transplantation in children. Remarks on this clonotype: Its antigen is as yet unknown.

Unique molecular identifiers were built into the TCRbeta library. TCRdb re-derived calls from the PCR reads in MiXCR, one entry per CDR3 protein. The data show under 750,000 distinct CDR3 sequences, with more than 20% seen just once and less than 15% held by the top ten. The study, taken as a whole, reports: Reported findings indicate that, about two months after transplant, alpha-beta T cells came from several hundred expanded clones, which were derived from non-depleted graft cells.

The V and J ends lost 4 bases and 1 base respectively, with 12 bases between them. CDR3 size: 15 residues. Germline values: CDR1 SGHVS, CDR2 FNYEAQ. The sample here was PBMCs, mostly from graft donor cells, taken 360 days after TCRalphabeta/CD19-depleted stem cell transplant. The V gene is TRBV7-6, the J gene TRBJ2-3; D is possibly TRBD2 (6 bases). This sequence was found in a boy less than two years old who had a stem cell transplant for acute myeloid leukemia, so the T cells may come from the graft donor. The CDR3 DNA reads TGTGCCAGCAGCTCAGGTTGGGGGGGCACAGATACGCAGTATTTT. It is translated as CASSSGWGGTDTQYF.